Below are 29 T cell receptor beta chains sequenced from a single sample in a study of PD-1 blockade in classical Hodgkin lymphoma. Using immunoSEQ multiplex PCR, the repertoire was profiled, and TCRdb retains in-frame clones only, with some absent. The sample carries about 58,000 clones, more than 85% recorded once. Each and every patient relapsed after autologous stem cell transplantation, and patients got differing brentuximab vedotin exposure. The sample here was peripheral blood mononuclear cells (PBMCs), taken before the second cycle of nivolumab. These receptors were collected from a human donor with classical Hodgkin lymphoma.

The chain employs TRBV9 and TRBJ2-3; 10 positions match TRBD1. Trimming removed 3 bases from V and 3 bases from J; junction bases left unmatched: 1. The CDR3 has 14 amino acids. Looked up from germline, CDR1 is SGDLS and CDR2 is YYNGEE. CDR3 nucleotides: TGTGCCAGCAGCGCGGACAGGGGGACAGATACGCAGTATTTT. Translating it yields CASSADRGTDTQYF. The variable domain in full, with the rest retrieved from reference TRBV9 and TRBJ2-3, is DSGVTQTPKHLITATGQRVTLRCSPRSGDLSVYWYQQSLDQGLQFLIQYYNGEERAKGNILERFSAQQFPDLHSELNLSSLELGDSALYFCASSADRGTDTQYFGPGTRLTVL.

This chain joins TRBV27 and TRBJ2-7; 7 positions agree with TRBD1. Germline assignment: CDR1 MNHEY and CDR2 SMNVEV (reference sequence). There are 17 residues in the CDR3. The J segment lost 1 base and the V segment lost 6 bases, leaving 15 bases of the junction unmatched. The CDR3 loop is CASSKTGVIVASYEQYF. Here the CDR3 DNA reads TGTGCCAGCAGCAAAACAGGGGTCATAGTCGCGTCCTACGAGCAGTACTTC.

The chain is built from TRBV9 and TRBJ2-1; the match to TRBD2 covers 14 bases. With 4 bases clipped from V and 0 bases from J, the junction kept 6 bases outside the gene matches. Germline V gene sequence: CDR1 SGDLS, CDR2 YYNGEE. The CDR3 is made up of 18 amino acids. CDR3 in amino acids: CASSHRTSGGTSYNEQFF. The CDR3 DNA is TGTGCCAGCAGCCATAGGACTAGCGGGGGGACCTCCTACAATGAGCAGTTCTTC.

The J gene is TRBJ2-7, the V gene TRBV29-1; TRBD1 agrees at 12 bases. The V and J ends lost 6 bases and 2 bases, in that order; junction bases with no gene match: 2. The V gene's germline CDR1 is SQVTM and CDR2 ANQGSEA. This CDR3 spans 13 amino acids. The CDR3 region is CSVGQGAPYEQYF. The CDR3 coding sequence is TGCAGCGTGGGACAGGGGGCCCCCTACGAGCAGTACTTC.

The chain recombines TRBV2 with TRBJ2-2; TRBD1 aligns across 7 bases. CDR3 length: 17 amino acids. V shed 6 bases and J 5 bases; nucleotides not matched to a gene: 15. CDR1 and CDR2 (germline): SNHLY, FYNNEI. The CDR3 DNA follows: TGTGCCAGCAGCGGTAGGGGACAGTTAACGTTTACCGGGGAGCTGTTTTTT. This codes for CASSGRGQLTFTGELFF.

As to this clone: Other DNA variants within this sample encode the same CDR3. The chain employs TRBV5-1 and TRBJ2-5; the match to TRBD2 covers 9 bases. From germline, CDR1 is SGHRS and CDR2 YFSETQ. Trimming removed 0 bases from V and 2 bases from J; junction bases left unmatched: 2. CDR3 length: 15 amino acids. CDR3 amino acids: CASSLELAGQETQYF. The CDR3 bases are TGCGCCAGCAGCTTGGAGCTAGCGGGACAAGAGACCCAGTACTTC.

The chain links TRBV7-9 to TRBJ1-5; possibly TRBD1 for D (6 bases). V lost 3 bases and J lost 0, with 12 bases in between. CDR3 length: 16 amino acids. Germline loops: CDR1 SEHNR, CDR2 FQNEAQ (reference sequence). CDR3 in amino acids: CASSFGDTYSNQPQHF. CDR3 in DNA: TGTGCCAGCAGCTTCGGGGACACCTATAGCAATCAGCCCCAGCATTTT.

This chain connects TRBV30 to TRBJ2-1; 10 positions agree with TRBD2. The V gene end was trimmed by 1 base and the J gene end by 10 bases; junction bases not matched to a gene: 10. Germline CDR1 GTSNPN, CDR2 SVGIG (reference sequence). The CDR3 totals 15 residues. The CDR3 DNA is TGTGCCTGGAGTGGGTCTAGCGGGAGCCTTAGGGAGCAGTTCTTC. Translated: CAWSGSSGSLREQFF.

This clone was counted a single time. The V and J genes are TRBV9 and TRBJ2-3; 7 nucleotides agree with TRBD1. V shed 1 base, J shed 3 bases, and the junction held 2 bases outside the gene matches. From germline, CDR1 is SGDLS and CDR2 YYNGEE. The CDR3 covers 14 residues. The CDR3 loop is CASSVQGVTDTQYF. CDR3 nucleotide sequence: TGTGCCAGCAGCGTACAGGGGGTTACAGATACGCAGTATTTT.

The V gene is TRBV9, the J gene TRBJ2-1, with D uncertain. Trimming removed 3 bases at V and 8 bases at J, with 9 bases between. The CDR3 is 12 amino acids. The germline CDR1 and CDR2 sequences are SGDLS and YYNGEE. Here the CDR3 reads CASSALGDEQFF. CDR3 nucleotides: TGTGCCAGCAGCGCGCTCGGCGATGAGCAGTTCTTC.

The chain recombines TRBV29-1 with TRBJ2-2, with 8 bases that match TRBD1. V was clipped by 4 bases and J by 7 bases; unmatched bases: 8. The V gene's germline CDR1 is SQVTM and CDR2 ANQGSEA. This CDR3 comprises 14 residues. The chain's CDR3 is CSVAGGGYSGELFF. DNA of the CDR3: TGCAGCGTTGCAGGGGGCGGTTATAGCGGGGAGCTGTTTTTT.

This chain connects TRBV19 to TRBJ2-3; 13 bases fit TRBD2. V lost 6 bases to trimming and J lost 7 bases; unmatched junction nucleotides: 7. The CDR3 covers 15 residues. Germline CDR1 LNHDA, CDR2 SQIVND (reference sequence). The chain's CDR3 is CASSSGTSGKHTQYF. In DNA, the CDR3 is TGTGCCAGTAGCTCCGGGACTAGCGGGAAACATACGCAGTATTTT.

The genes are TRBV28 and TRBJ1-1; no reliable D call. Trimming cost V 3 bases and J 0 bases, with 5 bases left between them. The CDR3 covers 13 residues. Germline loops: CDR1 MDHEN, CDR2 SYDVKM. CDR3 region: CASSFIMNTEAFF. The CDR3 DNA is TGTGCCAGCAGTTTCATCATGAACACTGAAGCTTTCTTT.

The table lists this clone with a count of one. The genes are TRBV27 and TRBJ2-1; 9 bases line up with TRBD2. The CDR3 runs to 17 residues. CDR1 MNHEY and CDR2 SMNVEV come from the germline V gene (reference sequence). V lost 0 bases and J lost 8; bases outside the gene matches: 11. This CDR3 is CASSLSWGLASVDEQFF. CDR3 DNA sequence: TGTGCCAGCAGTTTATCGTGGGGACTAGCAAGTGTGGATGAGCAGTTCTTC.

V and J are TRBV7-2 and TRBJ2-1, with TRBD2 matching 9 bases. This CDR3 contains 14 residues. The junction had 4 bases not matched to a gene; V was cut back by 5 bases and J by 5 bases. The germline CDR1 and CDR2 sequences are SGHTA and FQGNSA. DNA of the CDR3: TGTGCCAGCAGCCGACTAGCGGAGAACAATGAGCAGTTCTTC. Translation gives CASSRLAENNEQFF.

This clone was counted between two and nine times. The chain couples TRBV28 to TRBJ2-5; the match to TRBD2 covers 10 bases. The CDR3 runs to 16 residues. The trim removed 10 bases at V and 4 bases at J, leaving 15 bases unmatched. The germline CDR1 and CDR2 sequences are MDHEN and SYDVKM. The DNA of the CDR3 is TGTGCCACCCTCCCGGCTAGCGGGAGTTTAATAGAGACCCAGTACTTC. It codes for CATLPASGSLIETQYF.

The chain recombines TRBV2 with TRBJ2-3; the match to TRBD2 covers 12 bases. The V gene end was trimmed by 6 bases and the J gene end by 1 base; junction bases not matched to a gene: 5. The germline gives CDR1 SNHLY, CDR2 FYNNEI. This CDR3 comprises 16 residues. The CDR3 reads CASRPSGGAGTDTQYF. CDR3 bases: TGTGCCAGCAGGCCTAGCGGGGGGGCTGGCACAGATACGCAGTATTTT.

The chain links TRBV28 to TRBJ2-7, with 7 bases lining up with TRBD2. The CDR3 sequence is 16 residues long. Germline CDR1 and CDR2: MDHEN and SYDVKM. The V and J ends lost 3 bases and 5 bases, in that order; junction bases with no gene match: 13. The chain's CDR3 is CASSFRSGAGQNEQYF. DNA of the CDR3: TGTGCCAGCAGTTTCCGTTCAGGAGCGGGGCAAAACGAGCAGTACTTC.

V and J are TRBV7-3 and TRBJ1-1; maybe TRBD1 (6 bases). Germline V gene sequence: CDR1 SGHTA, CDR2 FQGTGA. V was cut by 1 base and J by 5 bases, with 26 bases left in between. This CDR3 is built from 19 residues. CDR3 bases: TGTGCCAGCAGCTTAAAGCCCCCGGGGCAGGGGACCATAGGGACTGAAGCTTTCTTT. Protein: CASSLKPPGQGTIGTEAFF.

The chain links TRBV6-6 to TRBJ1-2; the D is unclear. V lost 2 bases, J lost 3 bases, and 7 bases lay in between. The CDR3 is 13 residues long. Germline CDR1 MNHNY, CDR2 SVGAGI (reference sequence). The CDR3 spells CASSYGEDYGYTF. The CDR3 DNA reads TGTGCCAGCAGTTACGGGGAAGACTATGGCTACACCTTC.

V is TRBV30 and J is TRBJ1-5; the D is unclear. Trimming removed 1 base at V and 0 bases at J, with 10 bases between. Looked up from germline, CDR1 is GTSNPN and CDR2 is SVGIG (reference sequence). CDR3 length: 15 amino acids. The CDR3 coding sequence is TGTGCCTGGAGTGCCGGTACTTTTAGCAATCAGCCCCAGCATTTT. It translates to CAWSAGTFSNQPQHF.

CDR3 bases: TGTGCCAGCAGCTACGGGGAACTGTACAATGAGCAGTTCTTC. The encoded protein is CASSYGELYNEQFF. The chain has TRBV7-6 and TRBJ2-1; TRBD2 might be the D (5 bases). With 4 bases removed from V and 4 bases from J, the gap between germline ends came to 11 bases. This CDR3 spans 14 amino acids. Germline CDR1 reads SGHVS; CDR2 reads FNYEAQ.

Here the CDR3 reads CASSPGLAGGRGDTQYF. The CDR3 nucleotides are TGTGCCAGCAGCCCGGGACTAGCGGGGGGACGGGGAGATACGCAGTATTTT. The chain employs TRBV7-9 and TRBJ2-3, with 15 bases that match TRBD2. Germline CDR1 SEHNR, CDR2 FQNEAQ (reference sequence). V was pared by 5 bases and J by 5 bases, with 8 bases of the junction left unmatched. The CDR3 is made up of 17 amino acids.

This chain joins TRBV25-1 and TRBJ2-1, with 10 bases aligning to TRBD1. Germline V gene sequence: CDR1 MGHDK, CDR2 SYGVNS. V lost 6 bases to trimming and J lost 4 bases; unmatched junction nucleotides: 3. This CDR3 is built from 14 residues. The DNA of the CDR3 is TGTGCCAGCAGCGGGACAGGGGAGTACAATGAGCAGTTCTTC. This translates into CASSGTGEYNEQFF.

V gene TRBV9 combines with J gene TRBJ2-1; possibly TRBD1 or TRBD2 for D (5 bases each). The CDR3 sequence is 19 residues long. CDR1 is SGDLS and CDR2 is YYNGEE in the germline V gene. The V gene lost 3 bases and the J gene lost 4 bases, with 26 bases spanning the gap. This chain's CDR3 is CASSDPGPIGMGPYNEQFF. CDR3 nucleotide sequence: TGTGCCAGCAGCGACCCCGGGCCGATCGGGATGGGGCCTTACAATGAGCAGTTCTTC. Variable domain in full (rest from reference TRBV9 and TRBJ2-1): DSGVTQTPKHLITATGQRVTLRCSPRSGDLSVYWYQQSLDQGLQFLIQYYNGEERAKGNILERFSAQQFPDLHSELNLSSLELGDSALYFCASSDPGPIGMGPYNEQFFGPGTRLTVL.

The chain couples TRBV9 to TRBJ1-1, with D possibly being TRBD1 (6 bases). Deletions cut 0 bases from V and 0 bases from J, with 6 bases between. The CDR3 runs to 14 residues. Looked up from germline, CDR1 is SGDLS and CDR2 is YYNGEE. CDR3 loop: CASSVGQVNTEAFF. CDR3 bases: TGTGCCAGCAGCGTAGGACAGGTGAACACTGAAGCTTTCTTT.

V usage is TRBV4-2 and J usage is TRBJ1-5; D is unresolved. Germline loops: CDR1 LGHNA, CDR2 YNFKEQ. The CDR3 spans 15 residues. Trimming removed 0 bases at V and 4 bases at J, with 10 bases between. The chain's CDR3 is CASSQEHPSNQPQHF. DNA for the CDR3: TGTGCCAGCAGCCAAGAACATCCTTCAAATCAGCCCCAGCATTTT.

The rearrangement links TRBV2 to TRBJ2-3; 9 positions agree with TRBD2. The CDR3 length is 16 residues. Trimming took 6 bases from V and 1 from J; bases not matched to a gene: 8. CDR1 SNHLY and CDR2 FYNNEI come from the germline V gene. The CDR3 DNA sequence: TGTGCCAGCAGGAGGCAGCGGGGGGCTGGCACAGATACGCAGTATTTT. Residues: CASRRQRGAGTDTQYF.

As to this clone: One end of the junction does not line up with germline, which may come from a read error. V usage is TRBV7-9 and J usage is TRBJ2-3; D may match TRBD1 or TRBD2 (6 bases each). CDR3 length: 12 amino acids. Germline V gene data show CDR1 as SEHNR and CDR2 as FQNEAQ (reference sequence). CDR3 in DNA: TGTGCCAGCAGCTTAGTAGTCTCGGGGGACATTTTT. This translates into CASSLVVSGDIF.